This T cell receptor (beta chain) was profiled in a study of T cells in Graves' hyperthyroidism and ophthalmopathy. Study-wide results and limits: It was a median about 7.1 months before onset that the model predicted ophthalmopathy.

The study left out patients who had uncontrolled infection, other autoimmune disease, pregnancy or lactation. Thyroid ultrasound, orbital computed tomography, clinical symptoms, and serum thyroxine and TRAb underpinned diagnoses. The PBMCs had their origin in around 10 ml of fresh peripheral blood. The CDR3 covers 14 residues. Germline V lookup: CDR1 KGHSY, CDR2 FQNENV. This clonotype was picked up one time. Its antigen is still unknown. The junction shows a germline mismatch at one end, possibly a read error. Regions amplified from RNA transcripts were the TCR beta CDR3 regions. With the HTBI primer set, the TCR CDR3 went through a first round of RT-PCR. A single record per CDR3 protein comes from TCRdb applying MiXCR to the multiplex PCR reads. The sample consists of more than 450,000 distinct CDR3 sequences, roughly 21% of them appearing once.

V is TRBV16 and J is TRBJ2-7; 8 bases match TRBD1. Sample: blood. This receptor was obtained from a man aged 40-50 years with Graves' ophthalmopathy. Here the CDR3 DNA reads TGTGCCAGCAAACGGGACAGGACCTCCCACGAGCAGTACTTC. It is translated as CASKRDRTSHEQYF.